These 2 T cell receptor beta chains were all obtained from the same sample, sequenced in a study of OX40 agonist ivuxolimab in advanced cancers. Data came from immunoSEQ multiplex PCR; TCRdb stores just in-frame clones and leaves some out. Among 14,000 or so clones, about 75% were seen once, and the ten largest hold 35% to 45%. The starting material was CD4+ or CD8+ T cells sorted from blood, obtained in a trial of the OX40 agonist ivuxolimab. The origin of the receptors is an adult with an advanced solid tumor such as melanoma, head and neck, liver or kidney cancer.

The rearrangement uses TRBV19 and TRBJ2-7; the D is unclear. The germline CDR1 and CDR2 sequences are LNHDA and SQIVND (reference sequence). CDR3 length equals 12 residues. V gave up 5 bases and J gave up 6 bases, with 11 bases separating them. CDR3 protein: CASSVGTAEQYF. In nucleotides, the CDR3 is TGTGCCAGTAGTGTAGGAACAGCCGAGCAGTACTTC.

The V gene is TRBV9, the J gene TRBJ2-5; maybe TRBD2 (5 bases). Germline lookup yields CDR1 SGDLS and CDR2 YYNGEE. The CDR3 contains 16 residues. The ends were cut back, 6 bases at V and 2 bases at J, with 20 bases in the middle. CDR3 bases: TGTGCCAGCAACTCGCCGGGGAAAGTCAATCAAGAGACCCAGTACTTC. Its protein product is CASNSPGKVNQETQYF.